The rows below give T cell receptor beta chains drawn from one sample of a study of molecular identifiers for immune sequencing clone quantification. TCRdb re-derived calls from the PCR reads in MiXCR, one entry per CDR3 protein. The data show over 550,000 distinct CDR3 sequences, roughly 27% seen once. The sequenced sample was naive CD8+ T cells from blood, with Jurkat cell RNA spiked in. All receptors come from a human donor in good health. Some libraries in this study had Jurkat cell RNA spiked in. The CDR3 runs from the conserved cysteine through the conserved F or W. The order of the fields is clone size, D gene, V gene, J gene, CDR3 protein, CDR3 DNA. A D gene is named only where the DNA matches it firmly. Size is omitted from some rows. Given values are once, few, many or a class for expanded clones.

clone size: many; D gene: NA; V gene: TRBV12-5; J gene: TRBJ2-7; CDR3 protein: CASGLGNEQYF; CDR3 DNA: TGTGCCAGCGGCCTAGGGAACGAGCAGTACTTC
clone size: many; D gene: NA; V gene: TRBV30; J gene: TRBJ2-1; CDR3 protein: CAWSIGNEQFF; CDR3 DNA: TGTGCCTGGAGCATCGGGAATGAGCAGTTCTTC
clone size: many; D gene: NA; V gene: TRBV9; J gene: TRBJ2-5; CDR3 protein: CASSLLGTQETQYF; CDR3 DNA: TGTGCCAGCAGCCTACTAGGGACCCAAGAGACCCAGTACTTC
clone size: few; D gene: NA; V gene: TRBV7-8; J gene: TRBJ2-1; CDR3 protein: CASSSIQGGASSLSGLYNEQFF; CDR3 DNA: TGTGCCAGCAGCTCTATCCAGGGTGGGGCCTCATCCCTGTCTGGACTTTACAATGAGCAGTTCTTC
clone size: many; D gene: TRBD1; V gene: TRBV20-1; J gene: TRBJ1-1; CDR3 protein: CSARARTGEYTEAFF; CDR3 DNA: TGCAGTGCTAGAGCTAGGACAGGGGAATACACTGAAGCTTTCTTT
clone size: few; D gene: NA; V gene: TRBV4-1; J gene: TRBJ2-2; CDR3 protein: CASSFVGAAGELFF; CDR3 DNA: TGCGCCAGCAGCTTTGTGGGGGCTGCCGGGGAGCTGTTTTTT
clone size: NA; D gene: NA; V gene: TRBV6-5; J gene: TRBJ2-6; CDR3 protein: CASQGANVLTF; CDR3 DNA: TGTGCCAGCCAGGGGGCCAACGTCCTGACTTTC
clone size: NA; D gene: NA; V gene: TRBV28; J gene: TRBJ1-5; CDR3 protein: CASSFRGTGNQPQHF; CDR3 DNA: TGTGCCAGCAGTTTTCGTGGTACTGGGAATCAGCCCCAGCATTTT
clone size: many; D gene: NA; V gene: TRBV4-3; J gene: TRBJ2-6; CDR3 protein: CASSQQLSSGANVLTF; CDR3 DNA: TGCGCCAGCAGCCAACAGCTGAGCTCTGGGGCCAACGTCCTGACTTTC
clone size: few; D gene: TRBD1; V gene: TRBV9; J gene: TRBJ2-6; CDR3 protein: CASSVRDSTYSGANVLTF; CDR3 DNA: TGTGCCAGCAGCGTACGGGACAGCACCTACTCTGGGGCCAACGTCCTGACTTTC
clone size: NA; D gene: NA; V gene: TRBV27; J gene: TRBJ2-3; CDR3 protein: CASTSQFSTDTQYF; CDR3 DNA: TGTGCCAGCACGTCACAGTTTAGCACAGATACGCAGTATTTT
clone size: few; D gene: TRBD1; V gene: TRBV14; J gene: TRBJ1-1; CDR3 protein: CASSQASGTGGARTEAFF; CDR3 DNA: TGTGCCAGCAGCCAAGCATCCGGGACAGGGGGCGCCCGGACTGAAGCTTTCTTT
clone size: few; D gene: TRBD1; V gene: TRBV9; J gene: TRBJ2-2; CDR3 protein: CASSFSSDRDTGELFF; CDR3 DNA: TGTGCCAGCAGCTTCTCGTCGGACAGGGACACCGGGGAGCTGTTTTTT
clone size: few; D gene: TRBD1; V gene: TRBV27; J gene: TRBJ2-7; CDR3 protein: CASSSHRGHYEQYF; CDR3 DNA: TGTGCCAGCAGTTCCCACAGGGGGCACTACGAGCAGTACTTC
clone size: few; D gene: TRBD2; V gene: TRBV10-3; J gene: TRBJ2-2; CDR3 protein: CAISDLSGVENTGELFF; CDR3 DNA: TGTGCCATCAGTGATCTTAGCGGGGTTGAGAACACCGGGGAGCTGTTTTTT
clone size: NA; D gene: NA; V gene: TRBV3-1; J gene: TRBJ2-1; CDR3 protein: CASSQIALDYNEQFF; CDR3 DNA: TGTGCCAGCAGCCAAATAGCCTTGGACTACAATGAGCAGTTCTTC
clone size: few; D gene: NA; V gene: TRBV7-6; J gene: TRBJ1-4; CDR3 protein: CASRTGFNEKLFF; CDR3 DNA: TGTGCCAGCAGGACAGGTTTTAATGAAAAACTGTTTTTT
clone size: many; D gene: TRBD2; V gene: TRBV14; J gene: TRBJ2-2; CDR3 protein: CASSQESLAGAPSNTGELFF; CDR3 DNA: TGTGCCAGCAGCCAAGAGTCACTAGCGGGAGCCCCGTCGAACACCGGGGAGCTGTTTTTT
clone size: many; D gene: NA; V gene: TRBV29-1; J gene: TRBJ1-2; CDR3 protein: CSVLYWTANYGYTF; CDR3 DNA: TGCAGCGTCCTCTACTGGACAGCTAACTATGGCTACACCTTC
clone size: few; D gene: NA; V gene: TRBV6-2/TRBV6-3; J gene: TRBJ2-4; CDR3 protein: CASTYGRGLAKNIQYF; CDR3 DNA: TGTGCCAGCACCTACGGTAGGGGATTGGCCAAAAACATTCAGTACTTC
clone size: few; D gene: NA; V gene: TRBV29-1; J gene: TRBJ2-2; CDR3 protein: CSVGQPGELFF; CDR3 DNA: TGCAGCGTTGGCCAGCCCGGGGAGCTGTTTTTT
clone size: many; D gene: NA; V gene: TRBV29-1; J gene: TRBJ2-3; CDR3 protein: CSVEGQITDTQYF; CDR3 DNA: TGCAGCGTTGAAGGGCAGATCACAGATACGCAGTATTTT
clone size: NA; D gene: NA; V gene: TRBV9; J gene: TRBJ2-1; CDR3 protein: CASSTDVGHQFF; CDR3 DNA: TGTGCCAGCAGCACAGATGTCGGACACCAGTTCTTC
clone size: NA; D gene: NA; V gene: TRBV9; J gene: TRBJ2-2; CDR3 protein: CASSPRQTNTGELFF; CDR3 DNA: TGTGCCAGCAGCCCGAGACAGACTAACACCGGGGAGCTGTTTTTT
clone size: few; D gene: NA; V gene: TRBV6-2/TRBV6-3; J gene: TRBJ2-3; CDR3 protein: CASSLLRQEYTDTQYF; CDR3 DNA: TGTGCCAGCAGCCTCCTCCGGCAGGAATACACAGATACGCAGTATTTT
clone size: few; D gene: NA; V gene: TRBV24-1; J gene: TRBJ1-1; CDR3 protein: CATSDPVFKEAFF; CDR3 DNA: TGTGCCACCAGTGATCCTGTCTTCAAAGAAGCTTTCTTT
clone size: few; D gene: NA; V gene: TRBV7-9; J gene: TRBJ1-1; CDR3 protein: CASSLIVVGAGTEAFF; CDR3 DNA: TGTGCCAGCAGCTTAATCGTGGTCGGGGCCGGGACTGAAGCTTTCTTT
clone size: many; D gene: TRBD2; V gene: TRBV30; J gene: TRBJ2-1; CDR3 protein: CAWSVGLAGDGQFF; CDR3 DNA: TGTGCCTGGAGTGTTGGTCTAGCGGGAGACGGGCAGTTCTTC
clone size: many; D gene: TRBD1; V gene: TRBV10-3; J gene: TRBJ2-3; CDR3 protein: CAISTGVLKTNTDTQYF; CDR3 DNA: TGTGCCATCAGTACAGGGGTCTTGAAAACCAACACAGATACGCAGTATTTT
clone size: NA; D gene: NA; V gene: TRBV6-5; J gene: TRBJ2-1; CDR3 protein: CASSYTGSSYNEQFF; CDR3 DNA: TGTGCCAGCAGTTACACCGGGAGCTCCTACAATGAGCAGTTCTTC
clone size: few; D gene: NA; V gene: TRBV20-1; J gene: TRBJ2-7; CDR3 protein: CSAREPSTSYYEQYF; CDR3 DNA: TGCAGTGCTAGAGAACCCAGCACCTCATACTACGAGCAGTACTTC
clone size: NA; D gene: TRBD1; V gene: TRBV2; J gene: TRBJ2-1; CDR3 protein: CASTSPRGQGAQNEQFF; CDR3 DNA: TGTGCCAGCACCTCCCCGAGGGGACAGGGGGCGCAGAATGAGCAGTTCTTC
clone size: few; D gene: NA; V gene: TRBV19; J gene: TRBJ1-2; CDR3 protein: CASSIGTGNYGYTF; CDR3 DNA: TGTGCCAGTAGTATTGGTACGGGAAACTATGGCTACACCTTC
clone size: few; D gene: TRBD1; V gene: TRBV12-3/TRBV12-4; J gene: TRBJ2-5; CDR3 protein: CASSLGGTVQETQYF; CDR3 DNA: TGTGCCAGCAGTTTAGGGGGGACAGTTCAGGAGACCCAGTACTTC
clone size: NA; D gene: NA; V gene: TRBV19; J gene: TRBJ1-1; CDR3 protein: CASSTTTGMNTEAFF; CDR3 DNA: TGTGCCAGTAGTACGACGACGGGCATGAACACTGAAGCTTTCTTT
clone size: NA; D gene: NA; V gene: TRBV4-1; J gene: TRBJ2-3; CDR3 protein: CASSQNPGGSSTDTQYF; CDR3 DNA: TGCGCCAGCAGCCAAAACCCTGGGGGATCTAGCACAGATACGCAGTATTTT
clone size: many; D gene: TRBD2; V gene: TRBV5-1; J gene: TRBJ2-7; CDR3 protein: CASSPGMTSGTYEQYF; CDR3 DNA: TGCGCCAGCAGCCCAGGGATGACTAGCGGGACCTACGAGCAGTACTTC
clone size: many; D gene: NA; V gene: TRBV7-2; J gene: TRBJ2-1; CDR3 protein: CASSPSSSYNEQFF; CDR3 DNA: TGTGCCAGCAGCCCCTCGAGCTCCTACAATGAGCAGTTCTTC
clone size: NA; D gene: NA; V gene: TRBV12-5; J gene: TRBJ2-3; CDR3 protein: CASGLVESANTDTQYF; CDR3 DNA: TGTGCTAGTGGTTTGGTAGAATCTGCCAACACAGATACGCAGTATTTT
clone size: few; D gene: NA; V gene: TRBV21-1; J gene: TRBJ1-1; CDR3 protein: CASSKGTAFMNTEAFF; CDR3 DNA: TGTGCCAGCAGCAAAGGCACAGCTTTCATGAACACTGAAGCTTTCTTT
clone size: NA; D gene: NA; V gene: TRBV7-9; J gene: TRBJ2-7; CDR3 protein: CASGSRTETTYEQYF; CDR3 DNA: TGTGCCAGCGGCTCAAGGACAGAAACCACCTACGAGCAGTACTTC
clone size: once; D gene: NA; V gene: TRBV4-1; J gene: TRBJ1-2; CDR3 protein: CASSQDDRSYGYTF; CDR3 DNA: TGCGCCAGCAGCCAAGATGACAGAAGCTATGGCTACACCTTC
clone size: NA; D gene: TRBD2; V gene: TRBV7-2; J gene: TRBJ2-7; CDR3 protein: CASSSLAGVPYEQYF; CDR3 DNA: TGTGCCAGCAGCTCACTAGCGGGGGTCCCCTACGAGCAGTACTTC
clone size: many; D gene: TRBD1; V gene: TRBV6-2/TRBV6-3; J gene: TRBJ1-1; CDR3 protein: CASSTAGGFTEAFF; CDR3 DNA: TGTGCCAGCAGTACGGCAGGGGGCTTCACTGAAGCTTTCTTT
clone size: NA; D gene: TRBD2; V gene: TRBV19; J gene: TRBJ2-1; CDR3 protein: CASRAGGSSYNEQFF; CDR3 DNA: TGTGCCAGTAGGGCGGGGGGGAGCTCCTACAATGAGCAGTTCTTC
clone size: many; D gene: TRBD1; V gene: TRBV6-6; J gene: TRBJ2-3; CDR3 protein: CASSLANTGGTDTQYF; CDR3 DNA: TGTGCCAGCAGCTTGGCCAACACAGGGGGAACAGATACGCAGTATTTT
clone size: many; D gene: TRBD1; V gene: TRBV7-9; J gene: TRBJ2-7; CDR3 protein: CASSLVGSGTGSYEQYF; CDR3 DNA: TGTGCCAGCAGCTTAGTAGGTTCCGGGACAGGGAGCTACGAGCAGTACTTC
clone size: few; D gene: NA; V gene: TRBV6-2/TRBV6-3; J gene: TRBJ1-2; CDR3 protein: CASSNPEIYGYTF; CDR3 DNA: TGTGCCAGCAGTAACCCGGAGATCTATGGCTACACCTTC
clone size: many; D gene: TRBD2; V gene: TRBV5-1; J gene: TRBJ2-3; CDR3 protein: CASSLDGRATDTQYF; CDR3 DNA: TGCGCCAGCAGCTTGGACGGGAGGGCCACAGATACGCAGTATTTT
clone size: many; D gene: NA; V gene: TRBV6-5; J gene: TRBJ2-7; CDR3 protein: CASSYPGQVYEQYF; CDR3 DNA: TGTGCCAGCAGTTACCCGGGACAAGTCTACGAGCAGTACTTC
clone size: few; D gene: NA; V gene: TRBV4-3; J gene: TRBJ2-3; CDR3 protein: CAGSQERSGLGRTDTQYF; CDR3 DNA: TGCGCCGGCAGCCAAGAAAGGAGCGGACTGGGCCGCACAGATACGCAGTATTTT
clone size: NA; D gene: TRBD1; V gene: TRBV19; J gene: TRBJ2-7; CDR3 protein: CASSTPGQGVDEQYF; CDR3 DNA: TGTGCCAGTAGTACACCGGGACAGGGGGTGGACGAGCAGTACTTC
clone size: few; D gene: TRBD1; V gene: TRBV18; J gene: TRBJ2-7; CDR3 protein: CASSPVRGFYEQYF; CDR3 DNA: TGTGCCAGCTCACCGGTCAGGGGGTTCTACGAGCAGTACTTC
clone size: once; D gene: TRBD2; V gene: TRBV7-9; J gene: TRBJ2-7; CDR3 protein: CASSGLAITYVQYF; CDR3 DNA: TGTGCCAGCAGTGGACTAGCGATAACCTACGTGCAGTACTTC
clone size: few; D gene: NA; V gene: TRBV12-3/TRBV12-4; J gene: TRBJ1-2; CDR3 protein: CASSLTVYGYTF; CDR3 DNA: TGTGCCAGCAGTTTAACCGTCTATGGCTACACCTTC
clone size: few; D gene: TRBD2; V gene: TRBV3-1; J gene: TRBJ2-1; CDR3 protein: CASSHGSGRETYNEQFF; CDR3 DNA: TGTGCCAGCAGCCATGGCAGCGGGAGGGAAACCTACAATGAGCAGTTCTTC
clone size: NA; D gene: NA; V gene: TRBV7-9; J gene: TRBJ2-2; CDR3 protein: CASSSRGERATGELFF; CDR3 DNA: TGTGCCAGCAGTTCAAGGGGGGAGCGTGCCACCGGGGAGCTGTTTTTT